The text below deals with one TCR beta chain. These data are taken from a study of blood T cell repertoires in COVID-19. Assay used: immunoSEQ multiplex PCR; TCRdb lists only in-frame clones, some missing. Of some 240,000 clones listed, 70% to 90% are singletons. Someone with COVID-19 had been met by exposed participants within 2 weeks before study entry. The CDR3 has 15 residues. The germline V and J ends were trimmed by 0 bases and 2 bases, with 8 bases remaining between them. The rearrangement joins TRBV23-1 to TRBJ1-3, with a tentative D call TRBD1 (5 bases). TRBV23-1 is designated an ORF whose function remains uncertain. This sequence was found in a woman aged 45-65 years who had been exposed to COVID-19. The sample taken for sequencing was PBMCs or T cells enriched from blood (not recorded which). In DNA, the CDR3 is TGCGCCAGCAGTCAATCGACAGCCCCTGGAAACACCATATATTTT. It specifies CASSQSTAPGNTIYF.